Below, 10 T cell receptor beta chains from the same sample are listed, as sequenced in a study of T cell repertoires in cytomegalovirus infection. TCRdb reprocessed the reads with MiXCR, giving one entry per CDR3 protein. The sample records some 700,000 distinct CDR3 sequences, around 31% being singletons. Their cognate antigens are unknown. The input for sequencing was cultured PBMCs, taken from culture after CMV antigen stimulation. All receptors derive from a human donor in good health (CMV status not recorded). Some clones in this sample may be carry-over from other donors' samples.

This chain joins TRBV19 and TRBJ2-2; TRBD2 aligns across 8 bases. V was pared by 4 bases and J by 2 bases, with 3 bases of the junction left unmatched. This CDR3 spans 15 amino acids. CDR1 LNHDA and CDR2 SQIVND come from the germline V gene (reference sequence). The CDR3 loop is CASSTAGVNTGELFF. The CDR3 DNA sequence: TGTGCCAGTAGTACAGCGGGAGTTAACACCGGGGAGCTGTTTTTT. Variable domain in full (rest from reference TRBV19 and TRBJ2-2): DGGITQSPKYLFRKEGQNVTLSCEQNLNHDAMYWYRQDPGQGLRLIYYSQIVNDFQKGDIAEGYSVSREKKESFPLTVTSAQKNPTAFYLCASSTAGVNTGELFFGEGSRLTVL.

The chain's CDR3 is CATSDGADYEQYF. DNA of the CDR3: TGTGCCACCAGTGACGGTGCTGACTACGAGCAGTACTTC. The chain has TRBV24-1 and TRBJ2-7; unclear D gene. V was shortened by 4 bases and J by 3 bases, with 9 bases between the two germline ends. CDR3 size: 13 residues. Per germline, CDR1 KGHDR and CDR2 SFDVKD.

This clonotype occurred many times. The chain carries TRBV7-2 and TRBJ1-6, with D unclear. The CDR3 contains 12 residues. V lost 5 bases and J 9 bases, leaving 8 bases between the germline ends. Germline loops: CDR1 SGHTA, CDR2 FQGNSA. CDR3 protein: CASSIRSSPLHF. CDR3 nucleotides: TGTGCCAGCAGCATTAGGAGTTCACCCCTCCACTTT.

The V gene is TRBV5-4, the J gene TRBJ2-3, with a tentative D call TRBD1 (5 bases). Trimming shortened V by 5 bases and J by 6 bases, and 22 bases separated the two germline ends. Germline CDR1 SGHNT, CDR2 YYREEE (reference sequence). This CDR3 is built from 16 residues. In DNA, the CDR3 is TGTGCCAGCAGTCCCCCGTTGGGGCCGAGCCCGGATACGCAGTATTTT. Translating it yields CASSPPLGPSPDTQYF.

CDR3 nucleotide sequence: TGCGCCAGCAGTGAAGACAGTTACAATGAGCAGTTCTTC. This translates into CASSEDSYNEQFF. This chain joins TRBV10-2 and TRBJ2-1; D might be TRBD1 (5 bases). The CDR3 runs 13 residues. The V end was cut by 3 bases, the J end by 4 bases, with 7 bases between. Germline-derived CDR1 and CDR2 are WSHSY and SAAADI.

This clonotype was seen a single time. This chain joins TRBV28 and TRBJ1-6; 7 bases align to TRBD1. The CDR3 has 15 amino acids. V lost 6 bases, J lost 3 bases, and 5 bases stayed unmatched. Germline CDR1 reads MDHEN; CDR2 reads SYDVKM. CDR3 amino acids: CASSQTGNYNSPLHF. The DNA of the CDR3 is TGTGCCAGCAGCCAGACAGGGAACTATAATTCACCCCTCCACTTT.

The chain is built from TRBV20-1 and TRBJ2-5; D is perhaps TRBD2 (6 bases). Trimming cost V 0 bases and J 3 bases, with 8 bases left between them. CDR3 length: 13 residues. Germline-derived CDR1 and CDR2 are DFQATT and SNEGSKA (reference sequence). The CDR3 is CSAREAGKETQYF. For the CDR3, the DNA is TGCAGTGCTAGAGAGGCGGGGAAAGAGACCCAGTACTTC.

This clonotype was seen a handful of times. The gene calls are TRBV11-3 and TRBJ2-7; TRBD1 matches at 10 bases. Unmatched junction bases numbered 17, after V lost 5 bases and J lost 7 bases. Germline V gives CDR1 SGHNT, CDR2 YENEEA. The CDR3 runs to 17 residues. The CDR3 region is CASSPTKGQGGYEEQYF. As DNA, the CDR3 is TGTGCCAGCAGCCCGACCAAAGGACAGGGGGGATACGAAGAGCAGTACTTC.

The chain's CDR3 is CATWRGEGSPLHF. The DNA of the CDR3 is TGTGCCACCTGGCGAGGGGAAGGTTCACCCCTCCACTTT. The V call is TRBV6-5, the J call TRBJ1-6, with D possibly TRBD1 on 5 matching bases. Per germline, CDR1 MNHEY and CDR2 SVGAGI. V was pared by 10 bases and J by 9 bases, with 16 bases between. CDR3 length: 13 amino acids.

The chain uses TRBV19 and TRBJ2-1; D possibly corresponds to TRBD2 (6 bases). The CDR3 is made up of 15 amino acids. The V and J ends lost 7 bases and 1 base respectively, with 14 bases between them. The germline CDR1 and CDR2 sequences are LNHDA and SQIVND (reference sequence). The CDR3 is CASTLTRGSYNEQFF. The DNA for the CDR3 is TGTGCCAGTACCCTGACCCGGGGGTCCTACAATGAGCAGTTCTTC.